This T cell receptor beta chain was sequenced in a study of T cells in Graves' hyperthyroidism and ophthalmopathy. Study conclusions and caveats: Blood also held most thyroid clonotypes expanded beyond 0.001.

The CDR3 has 15 residues. Trimming took 6 bases from V and 5 from J; bases not matched to a gene: 7. Germline loops: CDR1 DFQATT, CDR2 SNEGSKA (reference sequence). This clonotype was picked up a small number of times. Its matching antigen is unknown. RNA transcripts were the template for amplifying TCR beta CDR3 regions. When the TCR CDR3 underwent first-round RT-PCR, the HTBI primer set was used. MiXCR, applied by TCRdb to the multiplex PCR reads, yields one record per CDR3 protein. The sample records 600,000 to 900,000 distinct CDR3 sequences, roughly 17% being singletons. Newly diagnosed hyperthyroidism, duration under 2 months, in patients aged 18 to 65. The PBMCs were sourced from fresh peripheral blood (approximately 9 ml).

This rearrangement joins TRBV20-1 to TRBJ2-5, with 15 nucleotides matching TRBD2. The source is a man between 18 and 35 years old with Graves' hyperthyroidism. Sequenced sample: blood. The CDR3 protein is CSAWTSGRAYETQYF. The CDR3 DNA reads as TGCAGTGCGTGGACTAGCGGGAGGGCCTATGAGACCCAGTACTTC.